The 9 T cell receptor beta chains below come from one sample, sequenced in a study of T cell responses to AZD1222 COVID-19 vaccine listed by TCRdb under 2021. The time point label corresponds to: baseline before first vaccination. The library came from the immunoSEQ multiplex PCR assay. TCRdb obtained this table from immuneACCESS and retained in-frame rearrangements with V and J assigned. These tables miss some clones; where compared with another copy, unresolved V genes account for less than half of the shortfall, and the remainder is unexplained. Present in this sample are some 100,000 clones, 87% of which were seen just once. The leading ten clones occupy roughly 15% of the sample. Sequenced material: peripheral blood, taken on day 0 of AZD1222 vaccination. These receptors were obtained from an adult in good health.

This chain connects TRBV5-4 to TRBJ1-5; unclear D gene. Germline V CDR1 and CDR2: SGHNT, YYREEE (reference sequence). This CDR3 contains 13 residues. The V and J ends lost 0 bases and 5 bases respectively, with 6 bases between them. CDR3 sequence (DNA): TGTGCCAGCAGCTTGGACTCCTATCAGCCCCAGCATTTT. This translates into CASSLDSYQPQHF. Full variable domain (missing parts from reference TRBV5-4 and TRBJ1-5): ETGVTQSPTHLIKTRGQQVTLRCSSQSGHNTVSWYQQALGQGPQFIFQYYREEENGRGNFPPRFSGLQFPNYSSELNVNALELDDSALYLCASSLDSYQPQHFGDGTRLSIL.

The CDR3 DNA is TGCGCCAGCAGCCAGCGGGGGAACACTGAAGCTTTCTTT. Amino acids: CASSQRGNTEAFF. The chain joins TRBV5-1 to TRBJ1-1, with D unclear. There are 13 residues in the CDR3. V was clipped by 4 bases and J by 1 base, with 8 bases between them. CDR1 is SGHRS and CDR2 is YFSETQ in the germline V gene.

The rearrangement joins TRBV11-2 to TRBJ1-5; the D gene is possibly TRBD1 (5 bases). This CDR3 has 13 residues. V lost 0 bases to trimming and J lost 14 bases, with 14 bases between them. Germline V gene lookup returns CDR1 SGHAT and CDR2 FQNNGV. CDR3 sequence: CASSLDEGWLEHF. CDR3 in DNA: TGTGCCAGCAGCTTAGATGAGGGGTGGCTAGAGCATTTT.

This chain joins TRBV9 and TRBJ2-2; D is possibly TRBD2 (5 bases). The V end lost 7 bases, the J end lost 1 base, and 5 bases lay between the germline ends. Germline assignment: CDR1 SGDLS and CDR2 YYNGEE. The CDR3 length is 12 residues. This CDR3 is CASGRNTGELFF. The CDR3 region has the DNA TGTGCCAGCGGGAGGAACACCGGGGAGCTGTTTTTT. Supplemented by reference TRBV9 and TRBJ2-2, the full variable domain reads DSGVTQTPKHLITATGQRVTLRCSPRSGDLSVYWYQQSLDQGLQFLIQYYNGEERAKGNILERFSAQQFPDLHSELNLSSLELGDSALYFCASGRNTGELFFGEGSRLTVL.

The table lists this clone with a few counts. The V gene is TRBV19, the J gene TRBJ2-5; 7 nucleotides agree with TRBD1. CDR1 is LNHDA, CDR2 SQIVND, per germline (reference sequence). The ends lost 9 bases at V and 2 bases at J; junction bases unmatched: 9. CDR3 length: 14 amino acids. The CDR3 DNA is TGTGCCAGCTCCGACAGGGACACACAAGAGACCCAGTACTTC. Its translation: CASSDRDTQETQYF.

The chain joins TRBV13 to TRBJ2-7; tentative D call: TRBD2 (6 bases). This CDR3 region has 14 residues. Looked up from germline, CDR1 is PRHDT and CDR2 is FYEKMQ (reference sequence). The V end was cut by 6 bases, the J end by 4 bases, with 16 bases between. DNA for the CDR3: TGTGCCAGCAGACCCCACGGGGGTCCTTACGAGCAGTACTTC. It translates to CASRPHGGPYEQYF.

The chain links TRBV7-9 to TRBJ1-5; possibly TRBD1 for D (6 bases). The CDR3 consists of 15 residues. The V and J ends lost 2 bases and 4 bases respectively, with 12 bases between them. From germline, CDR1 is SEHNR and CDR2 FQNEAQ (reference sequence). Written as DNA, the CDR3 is TGTGCCAGCAGCTTATCTTCAGGGGCAAATCAGCCCCAGCATTTT. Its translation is CASSLSSGANQPQHF.

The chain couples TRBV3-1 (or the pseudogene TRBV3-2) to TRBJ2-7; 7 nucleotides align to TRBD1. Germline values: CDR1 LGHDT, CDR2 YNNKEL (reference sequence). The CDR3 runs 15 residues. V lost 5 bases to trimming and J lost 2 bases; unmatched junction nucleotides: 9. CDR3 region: CASSSEGARAYEQYF. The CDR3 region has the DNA TGTGCCAGCAGCTCTGAGGGGGCTCGCGCCTACGAGCAGTACTTC.

CDR3 region: CASSHPGQTHYGYTF. The CDR3 DNA sequence: TGTGCCAGTAGCCATCCGGGACAGACACATTATGGCTACACCTTC. The chain combines TRBV19 with TRBJ1-2, with 7 bases that match TRBD1. CDR3 size: 15 residues. With 6 bases clipped from V and 5 bases from J, the junction kept 12 bases outside the gene matches. CDR1 is LNHDA, CDR2 SQIVND, per germline (reference sequence).